The present T cell receptor beta chain was sequenced within a study of beta chain features in type 1 diabetes. Notes on the study in general: When Type 1 diabetes patients were examined, their TCRB CDR3s proved moderately but significantly shorter in all four CD4+ subsets. Among type 1 diabetes patients, VDJ junctions had fewer insertions and more deletions.

Expressed TCRB transcripts got sequenced, as all isolated RNA was reverse transcribed. Samples of naive, central memory and regulatory T cells yielded a mean of around 3.4 million reads. Clones were sequenced by immunoSEQ multiplex PCR, and TCRdb holds only the in-frame ones, with some missing. Of hundreds of thousands of clones listed, 9.3% were seen once; the top ten hold 0.9% to 1.1%. Every single donor gave one heparinised blood draw, and these averaged approximately 120 mL. Trimming shortened V by 2 bases and J by 3 bases, and 17 bases separated the two germline ends. The CDR3 extends over 16 amino acids. In germline, CDR1 is MNHNY, CDR2 SVGAGI (reference sequence). Of note for this clone: Its specificity is not known.

The sequencing input was central memory CD4+ T cells from blood. This receptor was taken from a young man with type 1 diabetes. V gene TRBV6-6 combines with J gene TRBJ2-7; D is ambiguous. The CDR3: CASSYVAGTWSYEQYF. CDR3 bases: TGTGCCAGCAGTTACGTAGCAGGTACTTGGAGCTACGAGCAGTACTTC.